The clone carrying this T cell receptor (beta chain) was seen at least ten times. This sample was taken from a study of early T cells in non-severe SARS-CoV-2 infection. Study as a whole: RNA in bulk from unsorted whole blood was sequenced, and chains were unpaired.

CDR3 length equals 14 residues. Germline values: CDR1 DFQATT, CDR2 SNEGSKA (reference sequence). Trimming left V 2 bases short and J 1 base short, with 8 bases between. Individual cDNA molecules received unique molecular identifiers during library preparation. TCRdb re-derived calls from the 5' RACE reads in MiXCR, one entry per CDR3 protein. The repertoire holds tens of thousands of distinct CDR3 sequences, roughly a tenth seen once, with 8.5% to 9.5% in the top ten. The chain is built from TRBV20-1 and TRBJ1-4; no clear D gene. The sequence came from an adult who was a healthcare worker with PCR-confirmed SARS-CoV-2 infection or an uninfected control (not recorded which). Sequencing used whole blood. The CDR3 region has the DNA TGCAGTGCTAGACTGGGAGAAACTAATGAAAAACTGTTTTTT. Protein product: CSARLGETNEKLFF.